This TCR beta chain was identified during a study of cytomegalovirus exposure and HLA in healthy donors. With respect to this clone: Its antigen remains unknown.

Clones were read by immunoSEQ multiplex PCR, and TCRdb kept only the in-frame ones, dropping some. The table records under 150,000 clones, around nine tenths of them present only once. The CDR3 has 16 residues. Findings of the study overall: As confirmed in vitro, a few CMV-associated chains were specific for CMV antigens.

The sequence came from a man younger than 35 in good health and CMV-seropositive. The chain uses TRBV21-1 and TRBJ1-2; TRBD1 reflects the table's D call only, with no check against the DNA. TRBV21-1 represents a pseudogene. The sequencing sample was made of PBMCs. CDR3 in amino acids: CASSKLQGSSNYGYTF. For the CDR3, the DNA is TGTGCCAGCAGTAAATTGCAGGGTTCGTCTAACTATGGCTACACCTTC.